These T cell receptor beta chains were read from a single sample in a study of blood T cells in healthy people across ages. TCRdb re-analysed the 5' RACE reads in MiXCR, keeping a single row per CDR3 protein. The data show about 1,500,000 distinct CDR3 sequences, 40% to 50% seen once. The sequenced material came from blood. These receptors all come from a woman aged 18-29 years in good health. The CDR3 runs from the conserved cysteine through the conserved F or W. A D gene is named only where the DNA matches it firmly. The size field is filled for only some rows; it gives once, few, many or a size class.

d_call,v_call,clone_size,j_call,cdr3_nt,cdr3_aa
TRBD1,TRBV6-5,few,TRBJ1-5,TGTGCCAGCAAAGACAGGGATAGCAATCAGCCCCAGCATTTT,CASKDRDSNQPQHF
-,TRBV27,once,TRBJ1-5,TGTGCCAGCAGTAACGTAACAGGATTCGAGCAGCCCCAGCATTTT,CASSNVTGFEQPQHF
-,TRBV20-1,few,TRBJ2-3,TGCAGTGCGGAGCTTTATATAGCGGCTAGCACAGATACGCAGTATTTT,CSAELYIAASTDTQYF
-,TRBV10-3,-,TRBJ1-2,TGTGCCATCAGGCCCGGGGGCCGCTATGGCTACACCTTC,CAIRPGGRYGYTF
-,TRBV7-8,-,TRBJ2-7,TGTGCCAGCACCTTGACGGAGGGCTACGAGCAGTACTTC,CASTLTEGYEQYF
-,TRBV7-9,few,TRBJ1-4,TGTGCCAGCAGCTTAGGGGCAGGGATCAATAATGAAAAACTGTTTTTT,CASSLGAGINNEKLFF
TRBD1,TRBV20-1,-,TRBJ1-1,TGCAGTGCTTCCCAGGGGGCTAACACTGAAGCTTTCTTT,CSASQGANTEAFF
TRBD2,TRBV3-1,few,TRBJ2-2,TGTGCCAGCAGCCGGAGCCCTAGCGGGGCCGCGAACACCGGGGAGCTGTTTTTT,CASSRSPSGAANTGELFF
-,TRBV20-1,-,TRBJ1-2,TGCAGTGCTAGAGATCCCGAGGGCGGCTACACCTTC,CSARDPEGGYTF
-,TRBV28,-,TRBJ1-2,TGTGCCAGCAGTTCCCCACACAGGGCACCTTATGGCTACACCTTC,CASSSPHRAPYGYTF
-,TRBV6-2/TRBV6-3,few,TRBJ2-7,TGTGCCAGCAGTTTGTTCCTCCTAAGATCCGCGTACGAGCAGTACTTC,CASSLFLLRSAYEQYF
TRBD2,TRBV27,-,TRBJ2-7,TGTGCCAGCAGTCATTCCGGACTAGCGGGAGCCCACGAGCAGTACTTC,CASSHSGLAGAHEQYF
-,TRBV5-1,-,TRBJ2-1,TGCGCCAGCAGCTGGGGGCGATCCGAGGCCAATGAGCAGTTCTTC,CASSWGRSEANEQFF
-,TRBV3-1,-,TRBJ2-1,TGTGCCAGCAGCCATGGGTTTGGGCAGTTCTTC,CASSHGFGQFF
TRBD1,TRBV12-3/TRBV12-4,few,TRBJ1-2,TGTGCCAGCAGCCCGGGGGACAGCCCTAACTATGGCTACACCTTC,CASSPGDSPNYGYTF
-,TRBV30,-,TRBJ1-2,TGTGCCTGGAGTGTACGTACAGGGCCTGGCTACACCTTC,CAWSVRTGPGYTF
-,TRBV21-1,few,TRBJ1-6,TGTGCCAGCAGCGCGCGGGGGGAGAATTCACCCCTCCACTTT,CASSARGENSPLHF
-,TRBV28,-,TRBJ2-3,TGTGCCAGCAGTTTATCGGCCTCCGGCCGCCGAGATACGCAGTATTTT,CASSLSASGRRDTQYF
-,TRBV6-1,-,TRBJ1-2,TGTGCCAGCAGTGAATTTGTGTCTCAGGACTATGGCTACACCTTC,CASSEFVSQDYGYTF
-,TRBV6-5,-,TRBJ2-7,TGTGCCAGCTCTTCGGAGAGGCCCTACGAGCAGTACTTC,CASSSERPYEQYF
TRBD1,TRBV28,-,TRBJ2-5,TGTGCCAGCAGTTTATTGGGGGAGACAGGGGGCCACAATGAGCAGTACTTC,CASSLLGETGGHNEQYF
-,TRBV12-3/TRBV12-4,-,TRBJ1-5,TGTGCCAGCAGCTTAGGGGGGGGACGGAACAATCAGCCCCAGCATTTT,CASSLGGGRNNQPQHF
TRBD2,TRBV12-3/TRBV12-4,few,TRBJ2-7,TGTGCCAGCAGTCCTACTAGCGGTACCTACAATGAGCAGTACTTC,CASSPTSGTYNEQYF
-,TRBV2,-,TRBJ2-5,TGTGCCAGCAGTGGGGGCCTCCAGTACAAGGGGCAACAAGAGACCCAGTACTTC,CASSGGLQYKGQQETQYF
-,TRBV3-1,-,TRBJ1-2,TGTGCCAGCAGCCAAGAGGTCCTGGGGGCTGGCTATGGCTACACCTTC,CASSQEVLGAGYGYTF
-,TRBV12-3/TRBV12-4,-,TRBJ1-2,TGTGCCAGCATCCCCGGGCGCAGGGGAGCCTATGGCTACACCTTC,CASIPGRRGAYGYTF
-,TRBV6-5,few,TRBJ2-2,TGTGCCAGCAGTTACCCCTCCTCCGGGGAGCTGTTTTTT,CASSYPSSGELFF
-,TRBV20-1,few,TRBJ1-2,TGCAGTGCTAGAGAAGTAAGGGGGGCTAGCTATGGCTACACCTTC,CSAREVRGASYGYTF
TRBD1,TRBV2,-,TRBJ1-4,TGTGCCAGCGGACAGGATGAAAAACTGTTTTTT,CASGQDEKLFF
TRBD1,TRBV27,-,TRBJ2-1,TGTGCCAGCAGTCCACCTCGGACAGGGGGGGACTCTAATGAGCAGTTCTTC,CASSPPRTGGDSNEQFF
TRBD1,TRBV4-1,few,TRBJ2-5,TGCGCCAGCAGCCAAGATATGAGTCTGGGACAGGGGCAAGAGACCCAGTACTTC,CASSQDMSLGQGQETQYF
-,TRBV7-2,few,TRBJ1-5,TGTGCCAGCAGCTCCAAGGCGGGGCTGGGATATCAGCCCCAGCATTTT,CASSSKAGLGYQPQHF
-,TRBV12-3/TRBV12-4,few,TRBJ2-7,TGTGCCAGCAGCGAATACACAGGGAATGAGCAGTACTTC,CASSEYTGNEQYF